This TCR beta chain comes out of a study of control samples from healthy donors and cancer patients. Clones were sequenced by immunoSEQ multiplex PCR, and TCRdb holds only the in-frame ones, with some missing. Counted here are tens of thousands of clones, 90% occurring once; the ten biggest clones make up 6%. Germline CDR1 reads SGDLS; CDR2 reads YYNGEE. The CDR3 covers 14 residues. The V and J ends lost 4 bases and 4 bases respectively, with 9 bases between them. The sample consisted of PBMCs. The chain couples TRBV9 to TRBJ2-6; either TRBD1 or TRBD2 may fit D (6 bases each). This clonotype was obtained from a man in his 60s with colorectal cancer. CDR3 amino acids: CASSWGAGANVLTF. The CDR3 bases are TGTGCCAGCAGCTGGGGGGCAGGGGCCAACGTCCTGACTTTC.